A single sample is the source of the 21 T cell receptor beta chains below, sequenced in a study of T cells in Graves' hyperthyroidism and ophthalmopathy. The investigators amplified TCR beta CDR3 regions from RNA transcripts. The HTBI primer set served for first-round RT-PCR of the TCR CDR3. TCRdb used MiXCR to reprocess the multiplex PCR reads, holding one entry per CDR3 protein. Of 20,000 to 30,000 distinct CDR3 sequences in the sample, about 49% were seen once. Sequenced sample: blood. Source of these receptors: a woman in her thirties or forties with Graves' hyperthyroidism that later progressed to Graves' ophthalmopathy.

The chain recombines TRBV19 with TRBJ2-6, with no clear D. V shed 3 bases and J shed 1 base, with 7 bases lying between them. This CDR3 comprises 15 residues. Germline lookup yields CDR1 LNHDA and CDR2 SQIVND (reference sequence). The DNA for the CDR3 is TGTGCCAGTAGTATGTTCAGGTCTGGGGCCAACGTCCTGACTTTC. Protein sequence: CASSMFRSGANVLTF.

The chain combines TRBV7-6 with TRBJ1-4; 8 bases fit TRBD1. CDR1 SGHVS and CDR2 FNYEAQ come from the germline V gene. Trimming cost V 8 bases and J 7 bases; bases outside gene matches: 6. This CDR3 spans 13 amino acids. This chain's CDR3 is CASGRTGLEKLFF. The DNA of the CDR3 is TGTGCCAGCGGGAGGACAGGGCTTGAAAAACTGTTTTTT.

This clonotype was counted ten times or more. This may be a read error, as it is one base from a much larger clone. This chain uses TRBV20-1 with TRBJ2-1; 13 positions match TRBD2. The CDR3 runs to 14 residues. The germline V gene encodes CDR1 DFQATT and CDR2 SNEGSKA (reference sequence). The trim removed 6 bases at V and 8 bases at J, leaving 7 bases unmatched. The CDR3 DNA reads TGCAGTGCATCGACTAGCGGGAGGAACGATGAGCAGTTCTTC. Translated: CSASTSGRNDEQFF.

Notes on this clonotype: The CDR3 does not close with the conserved phenylalanine or tryptophan, likely indicating a read error. The V call is TRBV5-1, the J call TRBJ2-7; possibly TRBD1 or TRBD2 for D (5 bases each). This CDR3 comprises 15 residues. Germline lookup yields CDR1 SGHRS and CDR2 YFSETQ. The CDR3 loop is CASSLGGSESYEQYL. The CDR3, as DNA: TGCGCCAGCAGCTTGGGGGGGAGTGAGTCCTACGAACAGTACTTA.

This sequence joins TRBV2 and TRBJ2-7, with D maybe TRBD2 (5 bases). The ends were cut back, 3 bases at V and 0 bases at J, with 9 bases in the middle. This CDR3 region has 14 residues. Germline V gene lookup returns CDR1 SNHLY and CDR2 FYNNEI. The DNA for the CDR3 is TGTGCCAGCAGTGACAGCGGCCCCTCCTACGAGCAGTACTTC. As protein: CASSDSGPSYEQYF. The full variable domain, its missing parts supplied by reference TRBV2 and TRBJ2-7, is EPEVTQTPSHQVTQMGQEVILRCVPISNHLYFYWYRQILGQKVEFLVSFYNNEISEKSEIFDDQFSVERPDGSNFTLKIRSTKLEDSAMYFCASSDSGPSYEQYFGPGTRLTVT.

The chain has TRBV7-2 and TRBJ2-2, with D maybe TRBD1 (5 bases). This CDR3 is 15 amino acids long. From germline, CDR1 is SGHTA and CDR2 FQGNSA. V lost 6 bases and J 5 bases, leaving 16 bases between the germline ends. The DNA for the CDR3 is TGTGCCAGCAGTCTAAGCAGGGTCGGAACCGGGGAGCTGTTTTTT. Its protein product is CASSLSRVGTGELFF.

This clonotype was counted at least ten times. The chain has TRBV28 and TRBJ1-5; D is uncertain. This CDR3 spans 13 amino acids. The V and J ends lost 11 bases and 2 bases respectively, with 13 bases between them. Germline V CDR1 and CDR2: MDHEN, SYDVKM. The CDR3 reads CASRGSRNQPQHF. CDR3 sequence (DNA): TGTGCCTCGCGAGGGAGTCGCAATCAGCCCCAGCATTTT.

V and J are TRBV7-3 and TRBJ1-1, with unresolved D. V lost 2 bases, J lost 1 base, and 8 bases lay in between. This CDR3 is 14 amino acids long. CDR1 and CDR2 from the germline V gene are SGHTA and FQGTGA. This chain's CDR3 is CASSLFAGNTEAFF. For the CDR3, the DNA is TGTGCCAGCAGCTTATTTGCGGGGAACACTGAAGCTTTCTTT.

In this sample, this clonotype turned up many times. This may arise from a read error, as a much more abundant clone is one base away. V and J are TRBV13 and TRBJ2-7; 7 bases are shared with TRBD2. Per the germline V gene, CDR1 is PRHDT and CDR2 is FYEKMQ (reference sequence). The CDR3 is 18 amino acids. The J segment lost 2 bases and the V segment lost 4 bases, leaving 17 bases of the junction unmatched. The CDR3 loop is CASSYVTLSGPSAYEQYF. The CDR3 DNA sequence: TGTGCCAGCAGCTACGTCACCCTTAGCGGGCCTAGCGCCTACGAGCAGTACTTC.

The chain couples TRBV20-1 to TRBJ2-1; tentative D call: TRBD2 (5 bases). Between the trimmed V and J ends, which lost 1 base and 3 bases, there was a span of 10 bases. CDR3 length: 14 amino acids. Germline V gives CDR1 DFQATT, CDR2 SNEGSKA (reference sequence). CDR3: CSARGRGFYNEQFF. CDR3 in DNA: TGCAGTGCTAGAGGAAGAGGGTTCTACAATGAGCAGTTCTTC.

The CDR3 nucleotides are TGCAGTGCAAGGGGTAATACAGCCTACAATGAGCAGTTCTTC. It codes for CSARGNTAYNEQFF. V and J are TRBV20-1 and TRBJ2-1, with a tentative D call TRBD1 (5 bases). Germline V gene lookup returns CDR1 DFQATT and CDR2 SNEGSKA (reference sequence). V shed 6 bases and J shed 2 bases, with 14 bases lying between them. This CDR3 has 14 amino acids.

The chain employs TRBV20-1 and TRBJ2-5; no firm D call. The V end lost 0 bases, the J end lost 5 bases, and 10 bases lay between the germline ends. The germline gives CDR1 DFQATT, CDR2 SNEGSKA (reference sequence). The CDR3 covers 13 residues. The DNA for the CDR3 is TGCAGTGCTAGAGATCTTATTCAGGAGACCCAGTACTTC. This codes for CSARDLIQETQYF.

The chain joins TRBV20-1 to TRBJ1-1; D is perhaps TRBD1 (6 bases). Trimming shortened V by 0 bases and J by 3 bases, and 14 bases separated the two germline ends. There are 15 residues in the CDR3. Looked up from germline, CDR1 is DFQATT and CDR2 is SNEGSKA (reference sequence). CDR3 sequence (DNA): TGCAGTGCTAGAGACGGGGGCAGAGGGGACACTGAAGCTTTCTTT. As protein: CSARDGGRGDTEAFF.

This clonotype ranks as medium-sized. In nucleotides, the CDR3 is TGCAGTGCATCCGGGACAGGGAACGGGAAAGCTTTCTTT. Translated, it gives CSASGTGNGKAFF. This chain uses TRBV20-1 with TRBJ1-1, with 9 bases aligning to TRBD1. The length of the CDR3 is 13 residues. The V gene end was trimmed by 6 bases and the J gene end by 9 bases; junction bases not matched to a gene: 11. Germline V lookup: CDR1 DFQATT, CDR2 SNEGSKA (reference sequence).

The CDR3 reads CSASGNRGDSYEQYF. In DNA form, the CDR3 reads TGCAGTGCTTCGGGGAACAGAGGGGACTCTTACGAGCAGTACTTC. This chain uses TRBV20-1 with TRBJ2-7; possibly TRBD2 for D (6 bases). V lost 5 bases and J lost 4, with 21 bases in between. The CDR3 has 15 amino acids. Germline V gene data show CDR1 as DFQATT and CDR2 as SNEGSKA (reference sequence).

The rearrangement uses TRBV28 and TRBJ1-5, with TRBD1 matching 9 bases. Germline CDR1 reads MDHEN; CDR2 reads SYDVKM. The CDR3 is 20 amino acids. Germline trimming cut 4 bases from V and 2 bases from J; bases unmatched to any gene: 18. Written as DNA, the CDR3 is TGTGCCAGCAGTTGGAACCGGGACAGGGAGGGGTTTAAGGGCAATCAGCCCCAGCATTTT. It codes for CASSWNRDREGFKGNQPQHF.

The chain is built from TRBV7-9 and TRBJ2-3; possibly TRBD2 for D (5 bases). The CDR3 extends over 13 amino acids. The V gene's germline CDR1 is SEHNR and CDR2 FQNEAQ (reference sequence). V dropped 5 bases and J dropped 4 bases, with 10 bases sitting between them. The CDR3 sequence is CASSRGVSDTQYF. The CDR3 bases are TGTGCCAGCAGCCGGGGTGTTTCAGATACGCAGTATTTT.

By proportion, this clonotype is medium-sized. V usage is TRBV15 and J usage is TRBJ2-1, with D maybe TRBD2 (5 bases). CDR1 is LNHNV, CDR2 YYDKDF, per germline (reference sequence). The CDR3 runs to 13 residues. V lost 10 bases and J 5 bases, leaving 15 bases between the germline ends. CDR3 sequence: CAIQAGYNNEQFF. The CDR3 DNA reads as TGTGCCATTCAGGCGGGTTATAACAATGAGCAGTTCTTC. The whole variable domain, filled in from reference TRBV15 and TRBJ2-1, reads DAMVIQNPRYQVTQFGKPVTLSCSQTLNHNVMYWYQQKSSQAPKLLFHYYDKDFNNEADTPDNFQSRRPNTSFCFLDIRSPGLGDTAMYLCAIQAGYNNEQFFGPGTRLTVL.

This clonotype was seen many times. The J gene is TRBJ2-5, the V gene TRBV29-1; D unresolved. Germline V gives CDR1 SQVTM, CDR2 ANQGSEA. V lost 5 bases to trimming and J lost 2 bases, with 15 bases between them. The CDR3 consists of 14 residues. CDR3 bases: TGCAGCGTTTCTACTAAGGGTCTACAAGAGACCCAGTACTTC. It yields the protein CSVSTKGLQETQYF.

This chain connects TRBV24-1 to TRBJ2-2; a possible D gene is TRBD1 (5 bases). Trimming cost V 5 bases and J 0 bases, with 15 bases left between them. The CDR3 runs 17 residues. Per germline, CDR1 KGHDR and CDR2 SFDVKD. CDR3 nucleotides: TGTGCCACCAGTGGATTTTACGACAGTACGAACACCGGGGAGCTGTTTTTT. Amino acid sequence: CATSGFYDSTNTGELFF.

The chain couples TRBV10-1 to TRBJ2-2, with D uncertain. Trimming stripped 2 bases from V and 5 bases from J, with 6 bases between. The CDR3 totals 13 residues. Per germline, CDR1 WNHNN and CDR2 SYGVQD (reference sequence). The CDR3 spells CASSEVETGELFF. The CDR3 region has the DNA TGCGCCAGCAGTGAGGTCGAAACCGGGGAGCTGTTTTTT.